The 28 T cell receptor beta chains in this list originate from one sample, sequenced in a study of graft-versus-host responses after intestinal transplantation. Sequenced by immunoSEQ multiplex PCR; TCRdb stores in-frame clones only, minus some. This sample has 15,000 to 20,000 clones, with roughly 40% found just once. Sequenced material: alloreactive CD4+ T cells from a mixed lymphocyte reaction culture, taken before transplantation. Subset described: CFSE-low proliferating T cells sorted from approximately six-day pre-transplant mixed lymphocyte reaction (GvH or HvG direction). These receptors all come from a human patient who was an organ donor for intestinal transplantation.

The chain couples TRBV6-5 to TRBJ2-1; D remains unclear. The CDR3 has 14 residues. The V gene lost 2 bases and the J gene lost 9 bases, with 14 bases spanning the gap. Germline V gene sequence: CDR1 MNHEY, CDR2 SVGAGI. The CDR3 loop is CASSYRLGLGEQFF. In DNA form, the CDR3 reads TGTGCCAGCAGTTACCGGTTGGGATTAGGTGAGCAGTTCTTC.

A few counts support this clone. The chain combines TRBV6-5 with TRBJ2-7; D gene uncertain. Germline V gene data show CDR1 as MNHEY and CDR2 as SVGAGI. CDR3 length: 13 residues. Trimming removed 7 bases at V and 1 base at J, with 11 bases between. The CDR3 is CASKTFGSYEQYF. CDR3 nucleotides: TGTGCCAGCAAAACCTTCGGATCCTACGAGCAGTACTTC.

This clone is judged medium-sized (0.01 to 0.1%). The chain combines TRBV9 with TRBJ2-5; 8 bases are shared with TRBD2. Germline CDR1 is SGDLS and CDR2 is YYNGEE. Trimming removed 0 bases from V and 1 base from J; junction bases left unmatched: 5. This CDR3 is built from 16 residues. The CDR3 reads CASSVASGSLQETQYF. In nucleotides, the CDR3 is TGTGCCAGCAGCGTAGCAAGCGGGAGTCTCCAAGAGACCCAGTACTTC.

The chain is built from TRBV5-4 and TRBJ2-7, with TRBD2 matching over 8 bases. CDR3 length equals 15 residues. The germline CDR1 and CDR2 sequences are SGHNT and YYREEE (reference sequence). J lost 2 bases, V lost 3 bases, and 7 bases had no gene match. The CDR3 is CASSSPGLVTYEQYF. CDR3 DNA: TGTGCCAGCAGCTCCCCGGGACTAGTCACCTACGAGCAGTACTTC.

The chain is built from TRBV11-2 and TRBJ2-4; D is undetermined. Germline V lookup: CDR1 SGHAT, CDR2 FQNNGV. This CDR3 contains 15 residues. Trimming removed 5 bases from V and 6 bases from J, with 17 bases in between. The CDR3 loop reads CASSPSRGPLNIQYF. DNA of the CDR3: TGTGCCAGCAGCCCCTCCCGTGGGCCTCTAAACATTCAGTACTTC.

The chain is built from TRBV18 and TRBJ1-1; tentatively, D is TRBD1 (6 bases). V gave up 3 bases and J gave up 0 bases, with 8 bases separating them. The CDR3 runs to 14 residues. Germline V gene lookup returns CDR1 KGHSH and CDR2 LQKENI. The CDR3 DNA sequence: TGTGCCAGCTCACCGCAGGGGATGAACACTGAAGCTTTCTTT. It yields the protein CASSPQGMNTEAFF.

V is TRBV5-5 and J is TRBJ1-1; D not resolved. The germline CDR1 and CDR2 sequences are SGHKS and YYEKEE (reference sequence). The V end was cut by 5 bases, the J end by 5 bases, with 10 bases between. The CDR3 has 12 residues. CDR3 amino acids: CASSRTLTEAFF. CDR3 bases: TGTGCCAGCAGTCGGACTTTGACTGAAGCTTTCTTT.

The chain couples TRBV4-1 to TRBJ1-3; D is unclear. V was trimmed by 1 base and J by 0 bases, leaving 13 bases between them. CDR1 is MGHRA and CDR2 is YSYEKL in the germline V gene. This CDR3 is built from 17 residues. The CDR3 coding sequence is TGCGCCAGCAGCCAAGCTACAGAGATGAGCTCTGGAAACACCATATATTTT. This translates into CASSQATEMSSGNTIYF.

This clone has more than one count but fewer than ten. V gene TRBV28 combines with J gene TRBJ1-3; D gene ambiguous. V lost 1 base to trimming and J lost 4 bases, with 14 bases between them. CDR3 length equals 16 residues. CDR1 is MDHEN, CDR2 SYDVKM, per germline. DNA of the CDR3: TGTGCCAGCAGTTTATTCGTCCAGGCAGCCGGAAACACCATATATTTT. This sequence encodes CASSLFVQAAGNTIYF.

This sequence joins TRBV6-6 and TRBJ2-7; D is possibly TRBD1 (5 bases). The V end lost 5 bases, the J end lost 3 bases, and 14 bases lay between the germline ends. The CDR3 has 14 residues. Germline V gene lookup returns CDR1 MNHNY and CDR2 SVGAGI (reference sequence). The CDR3 is CASSRTTEYYEQYF. In DNA form, the CDR3 reads TGTGCCAGCAGTCGGACAACCGAATACTACGAGCAGTACTTC.

V gene TRBV6-1 combines with J gene TRBJ2-5; 12 nucleotides line up with TRBD1. This CDR3 spans 16 amino acids. Germline V CDR1 and CDR2: MNHNS, SASEGT. Trimming took 0 bases from V and 6 from J; bases not matched to a gene: 5. The CDR3: CASSEAGDRGQKTQYF. The CDR3 bases are TGTGCCAGCAGTGAAGCTGGGGACAGGGGGCAGAAGACCCAGTACTTC.

This chain uses TRBV5-4 with TRBJ2-3, with 7 positions matching TRBD1. This CDR3 is 16 amino acids long. Germline CDR1 SGHNT, CDR2 YYREEE (reference sequence). The trim removed 5 bases at V and 2 bases at J, leaving 11 bases unmatched. The CDR3 sequence: CASSSKTGLATDTQYF. CDR3 sequence (DNA): TGTGCCAGCAGTTCAAAGACAGGGCTTGCCACAGATACGCAGTATTTT. Together with reference TRBV5-4 and TRBJ2-3, the CDR3 gives the full variable domain: ETGVTQSPTHLIKTRGQQVTLRCSSQSGHNTVSWYQQALGQGPQFIFQYYREEENGRGNFPPRFSGLQFPNYSSELNVNALELDDSALYLCASSSKTGLATDTQYFGPGTRLTVL.

V gene TRBV5-1 combines with J gene TRBJ1-2; 8 bases match TRBD1. This CDR3 comprises 17 residues. Trimming removed 0 bases from V and 8 bases from J; junction bases left unmatched: 15. CDR1 is SGHRS and CDR2 is YFSETQ in the germline V gene. As DNA, the CDR3 is TGCGCCAGCAGCTTGGGCTATAACCCTGACAGGGGAAGAGGCTACACCTTC. Residues: CASSLGYNPDRGRGYTF.

V is TRBV7-8 and J is TRBJ1-5, with 9 nucleotides matching TRBD1. There are 13 residues in the CDR3. The junction had 4 bases not matched to a gene; V was cut back by 2 bases and J by 11 bases. Germline V CDR1 and CDR2: SGHVS, FQNEAQ. The CDR3 region is CASSLRQGVSQHF. CDR3 nucleotide sequence: TGTGCCAGCAGCTTACGACAGGGGGTGTCCCAGCATTTT.

The V and J genes are TRBV5-4 and TRBJ2-3; D gene unclear. There are 15 residues in the CDR3. V was clipped by 0 bases and J by 0 bases, with 8 bases between them. Germline CDR1 is SGHNT and CDR2 is YYREEE (reference sequence). The CDR3 region is CASSLAATSTDTQYF. The CDR3 region has the DNA TGTGCCAGCAGCTTGGCCGCGACTAGCACAGATACGCAGTATTTT.

This rearrangement joins TRBV6-1 to TRBJ2-7; maybe TRBD2 (6 bases). Trimming shortened V by 7 bases and J by 7 bases, and 23 bases separated the two germline ends. Germline-derived CDR1 and CDR2 are MNHNS and SASEGT. This CDR3 spans 15 amino acids. CDR3 coding DNA: TGTGCCAGCACGGGGCGTGGCGGGATCTGGGAGGAGCAGTACTTC. Residues: CASTGRGGIWEEQYF.

This clone was seen a few times. A read error is the likely source, as a far larger clone sits one nucleotide away. This sample also contains other DNA sequences that code for the same CDR3. The rearrangement links TRBV11-2 to TRBJ2-7; TRBD2 might be the D (6 bases). CDR1 SGHAT and CDR2 FQNNGV come from the germline V gene. Trimming took off 2 bases at V and 1 base at J, with 12 bases between the two ends. CDR3 size: 15 residues. In DNA form, the CDR3 reads TGTGCCAGCAGCTTATCCGGGACTGGTTCCTACGAGCAGTACTTC. Its protein product is CASSLSGTGSYEQYF.

This sequence joins TRBV5-1 and TRBJ2-2; 9 positions agree with TRBD2. V shed 1 base and J 0 bases; nucleotides not matched to a gene: 4. The CDR3 is made up of 17 amino acids. CDR1 SGHRS and CDR2 YFSETQ come from the germline V gene. The CDR3 coding sequence is TGCGCCAGCAGCTTGCGAGCGGGGGGAACGAACACCGGGGAGCTGTTTTTT. Translation gives CASSLRAGGTNTGELFF.

This clone was detected only a few times. V gene TRBV27 combines with J gene TRBJ2-2; 7 bases agree with TRBD2. V lost 4 bases and J lost 5; bases outside the gene matches: 25. The germline gives CDR1 MNHEY, CDR2 SMNVEV (reference sequence). The CDR3 has 21 residues. Here the CDR3 reads CASSSLRVGLTPRRETGELFF. CDR3 DNA: TGTGCCAGCAGTTCCCTTCGGGTGGGACTAACCCCCCGAAGAGAGACCGGGGAGCTGTTTTTT.

The chain is built from TRBV11-2 and TRBJ2-3; 12 bases are a match to TRBD2. Losses at the gene ends were 5 bases for V and 4 bases for J; bases not matched to a gene: 4. The germline CDR1 and CDR2 sequences are SGHAT and FQNNGV. The CDR3 covers 15 residues. Written as DNA, the CDR3 is TGTGCCAGCAGCCAAGGACTAGCGGGATCAGATACGCAGTATTTT. Translated: CASSQGLAGSDTQYF.

The J gene is TRBJ2-3, the V gene TRBV19; D not resolved. V was shortened by 3 bases and J by 2 bases, with 6 bases between the two germline ends. In germline, CDR1 is LNHDA, CDR2 SQIVND (reference sequence). There are 13 residues in the CDR3. The CDR3 DNA follows: TGTGCCAGTAGTATGGCCCTCACAGATACGCAGTATTTT. Protein sequence: CASSMALTDTQYF.

This clone has just a few counts. V is TRBV6-5 and J is TRBJ2-7, with 12 positions matching TRBD1. Losses at the gene ends were 6 bases for V and 2 bases for J; bases not matched to a gene: 5. The germline CDR1 and CDR2 sequences are MNHEY and SVGAGI. The CDR3 contains 15 residues. The CDR3 nucleotides read TGTGCCAGCAGCCCCGGGACAGGGGGCCCCTACGAGCAGTACTTC. Translated: CASSPGTGGPYEQYF.

The rearrangement joins TRBV27 to TRBJ1-1; TRBD1 aligns across 9 bases. The CDR3 extends over 18 amino acids. Germline loops: CDR1 MNHEY, CDR2 SMNVEV (reference sequence). J was trimmed by 0 bases and V by 4 bases; bases with no gene match: 12. The CDR3 loop is CASSSLRTGALLNTEAFF. The CDR3, as DNA: TGTGCCAGCAGTTCTTTACGGACAGGGGCCCTACTGAACACTGAAGCTTTCTTT.

The chain links TRBV7-7 to TRBJ2-5; 12 nucleotides align to TRBD2. The germline V gene has CDR1 SSHAT and CDR2 FNYEAQ (reference sequence). This CDR3 comprises 15 residues. The trim removed 1 base at V and 5 bases at J, leaving 2 bases unmatched. In DNA, the CDR3 is TGTGCCAGCAGCTTAGGACTAGCGGGAGTTGAGACCCAGTACTTC. This encodes CASSLGLAGVETQYF.

This chain joins TRBV4-2 and TRBJ1-2; D remains unclear. This CDR3 comprises 12 residues. Trimming shortened V by 5 bases and J by 12 bases, and 16 bases separated the two germline ends. From germline, CDR1 is LGHNA and CDR2 YNFKEQ. Here the CDR3 reads CASSMLGSPHTF. The CDR3, as DNA: TGTGCCAGCAGCATGCTCGGGTCGCCGCACACCTTC.

The CDR3 protein is CASSYSREGRETQYF. The CDR3 nucleotides are TGTGCCAGCAGTTACTCGCGGGAGGGCCGGGAGACCCAGTACTTC. This chain joins TRBV6-6 and TRBJ2-5; 9 bases are shared with TRBD2. The CDR3 is 15 residues long. Germline V gives CDR1 MNHNY, CDR2 SVGAGI (reference sequence). Trimming removed 0 bases from V and 5 bases from J; junction bases left unmatched: 4.

This clone has only a few counts. The gene calls are TRBV5-1 and TRBJ2-1; 12 bases fit TRBD2. Unmatched junction bases numbered 6, after V lost 6 bases and J lost 5 bases. Germline CDR1 SGHRS, CDR2 YFSETQ. The CDR3 runs 15 residues. The CDR3 bases are TGCGCCAGCACCCTCGGACTAGCGGGAAACAATGAGCAGTTCTTC. Amino acid sequence: CASTLGLAGNNEQFF.

The chain is built from TRBV11-2 and TRBJ2-1; 8 bases agree with TRBD2. The CDR3 runs to 15 residues. Looked up from germline, CDR1 is SGHAT and CDR2 is FQNNGV. The V gene end was trimmed by 2 bases and the J gene end by 4 bases; junction bases not matched to a gene: 4. DNA of the CDR3: TGTGCCAGCAGCTTATGGGTAGCGGGATACAATGAGCAGTTCTTC. It codes for CASSLWVAGYNEQFF.